The sequence of this T cell receptor (beta chain) was determined in a study of post-analysis software for immune sequencing data. The overall study: Included among the disease courses, which were recorded for the cohort, were relapsing-remitting, secondary progressive and progressive-relapsing multiple sclerosis.

Deletions cut 2 bases from V and 2 bases from J, with 14 bases between. The germline gives CDR1 MNHEY, CDR2 SVGAGI. The CDR3 sequence is 16 residues long. Regarding the study as a whole: In multiple sclerosis, normalized Chao1 diversity was significantly below that of controls. TRBV5-6, TRBV5-1 and TRBV20-1 were among about 5 TRBV segments more frequent in patients than controls. Samples from one preparation batch, clustered by F measure, grouped strongly together.

The TCR beta cDNA libraries contained unique molecular identifiers. The authors obtained roughly 0.5 million cDNA molecules from roughly 1.1 to 9.2 million T cells. TCRdb reprocessed the PCR reads with MiXCR, giving one entry per CDR3 protein. This sample carries some 700,000 distinct CDR3 sequences, around 64% of them seen once, and the ten largest clones take approximately 10%. To note about this clonotype: Its antigen is currently unknown.

The sequencing input was blood. The source is a girl aged 2-10 years with multiple sclerosis. The chain combines TRBV6-5 with TRBJ2-3; D possibly corresponds to TRBD1 (6 bases). CDR3 nucleotide sequence: TGTGCCAGCAGTTACCCCCCCAGGGGTATCACAGATACGCAGTATTTT. Its protein is CASSYPPRGITDTQYF.